This T cell receptor beta chain came from a study of blood T cells in healthy people across ages (dated by TCRdb to the mid-2010s). With regard to the full study: In model experiments, roughly one uniquely barcoded TCR beta cDNA molecule per two T cells was captured by template switching. Using deep sequencing normalized with unique cDNA molecular identifiers, the study measured how TCR beta repertoire diversity changes with age. For two donors (one aged 18 to 29 and one aged 80 or older), the study analyzed two additional independent replicas of 1 million unique cDNA reads from the same blood draw. Donors were grouped into four age groups: young (average about 15 years), middle-aged (39), aged (roughly 67) and long-lived (just over 80). To avoid experimental bias, donors of different ages were randomly spread across the sequencing lanes.

Library construction relied on 5' RACE. The reads were generated on an Illumina HiSeq 2500. A second PCR of about 6 to 12 cycles was run with a J-beta primer mix and a sample-barcoded 5' primer. Each TCR beta cDNA molecule received a unique molecular identifier from a template-switch 5' adaptor carrying 12 random nucleotides. Each sample yielded at least 2.5 million CDR3-containing paired-end reads. The Mint cDNA synthesis kit, primed by a TRBC-specific oligonucleotide, was used to synthesize first-strand cDNA from all RNA. Following uracil-DNA glycosylase treatment, all cDNA underwent a first 18-cycle PCR with the universal primers M1SS and BC2_uni_R. Per the source publication's procedure: Normalization of each sample was performed by random selection of 1 million high-quality reads, each carrying a distinct molecular identifier. Reads sharing molecular identifiers were discarded rather than binned into consensus sequences. MiTCR, with a Q25 quality threshold and the strictest error-elimination algorithm, was used for CDR3 identification, clonotype clustering and error correction. A nonparametric unseen species model using Euler transformation provided a lower-bound estimate of total TCR beta diversity. In TCRdb, the public reads were trimmed at Q25 with fastp and aligned with MiXCR, with productive beta chains retained. CDR3 protein duplicates are merged, each entry listing the most common genes and DNA. These V and J calls derive from TCRdb rather than the authors' analysis. A total of about a million distinct CDR3 sequences appear in this sample, about two fifths of them only once. The ten largest clones add up to roughly 13% of the sample.

General conclusions and limits of the study: There was a strong correlation between observed TCR beta diversity and the percentage of naive T cells measured by flow cytometry. Observed TCR beta diversity per million T cells fell roughly linearly with age, and a significant reduction was already apparent by age about 36. Donor CMV infection status was unknown, potentially confounding age-related changes in expanded clonotypes. Compared with the aged group, the long-lived group had more naive CD4+ T cells, fewer expanded clones and increased TCR diversity, suggesting age selection. Total diversity estimates from one million sequenced T cells were considered lower bounds and underestimates. Bulk unsorted PBMC profiling prevented conclusive comparison of naive and antigen-experienced compartments.

Looking up the germline V gene yields CDR1 SNHLY and CDR2 FYNNEI. Cut back by 7 bases and 2 bases, the V and J ends lie 13 bases apart. The CDR3 runs 14 residues from the cysteine to the phenylalanine. The only DNA kept is the CDR3, 42 bases in frame from the first base. Systemically healthy Caucasian individuals from Russia, 39 in total and aged 6 to 90 years, were included as donors. Roughly 9 milliliters of peripheral blood were drawn from each donor into EDTA-treated Vacutainer tubes. Ficoll-Paque density-gradient centrifugation was used to isolate PBMCs, with at least 6.5 million per sample. Total RNA was extracted from PBMCs with Trizol reagent, with at least 6 micrograms obtained per sample. For every donor, flow cytometry on a PBMC aliquot measured the percentage of naive CD45RAhigh/CD27high T cells. A remark on this clonotype: The antigen it binds to is not known. Within one base of it there is no much larger clone, and no base qualities were kept.

The sequenced sample consisted of blood. The sequence joins TRBV2 to TRBJ2-3; too little of a D gene remains to name it. The sequence derives from a young man in good health. CDR3 sequence: CASITGPHTDTQYF. The DNA is TGTGCCAGCATAACCGGACCTCACACAGATACGCAGTATTTT. The variable domain in full, with residues beyond the CDR3 obtained from the reference TRBV2 and TRBJ2-3 genes, is EPEVTQTPSHQVTQMGQEVILRCVPISNHLYFYWYRQILGQKVEFLVSFYNNEISEKSEIFDDQFSVERPDGSNFTLKIRSTKLEDSAMYFCASITGPHTDTQYFGPGTRLTVL.